The 26 T cell receptor beta chains listed next were all sequenced from one sample in a study of T cell changes during pregnancy in multiple sclerosis. The assay was immunoSEQ multiplex PCR, and TCRdb's table has in-frame clones only and misses some. The sample includes 30,000 or so clones, under 95% of them seen just once. The specimen comprised CD8+ T cells from peripheral blood mononuclear cells, sampled before pregnancy. The receptors here all came from a female donor with multiple sclerosis, enrolled in a pregnancy study.

V and J are TRBV6-1 and TRBJ1-4; TRBD1 agrees at 8 bases. Unmatched junction bases numbered 0, after V lost 1 base and J lost 2 bases. Germline lookup yields CDR1 MNHNS and CDR2 SASEGT. The CDR3 extends over 15 amino acids. The CDR3 DNA reads TGTGCCAGCAGTGAAGGGACAGGGACTAATGAAAAACTGTTTTTT. It codes for CASSEGTGTNEKLFF.

The chain combines TRBV11-3 with TRBJ2-7, with D possibly TRBD2 on 5 matching bases. Trimming left V 5 bases short and J 7 bases short, with 21 bases between. Germline V lookup: CDR1 SGHNT, CDR2 YENEEA. This CDR3 region has 15 residues. The CDR3 DNA reads as TGTGCCAGCAGCCCCAATGATTCGGGATTGCGAGAGCAGTACTTC. Protein sequence: CASSPNDSGLREQYF.

The chain has TRBV7-2 and TRBJ1-2, with a weak D call TRBD1 (5 bases). Looked up from germline, CDR1 is SGHTA and CDR2 is FQGNSA. This CDR3 comprises 14 residues. The V end was cut by 4 bases, the J end by 0 bases, with 9 bases between. The CDR3 spells CASSSWGANYGYTF. The DNA for the CDR3 is TGTGCCAGCAGCTCGTGGGGGGCTAACTATGGCTACACCTTC.

This chain links TRBV29-1 with TRBJ2-1, with 8 bases lining up with TRBD2. The ends lost 5 bases at V and 4 bases at J; junction bases unmatched: 7. Germline V gene sequence: CDR1 SQVTM, CDR2 ANQGSEA. There are 14 residues in the CDR3. This CDR3 reads CSVQQREGYNEQFF. In DNA, the CDR3 is TGCAGCGTTCAGCAACGGGAGGGGTACAATGAGCAGTTCTTC.

This clone was observed a handful of times. This chain links TRBV11-3 with TRBJ1-1, with 7 bases fitting TRBD1. Trimming removed 4 bases from V and 1 base from J; junction bases left unmatched: 3. The CDR3 is 14 residues long. Germline CDR1 reads SGHNT; CDR2 reads YENEEA. The CDR3 loop reads CASSWTGPNTEAFF. CDR3 DNA sequence: TGTGCCAGCAGCTGGACAGGACCGAACACTGAAGCTTTCTTT.

The count of this clone is one. The rearrangement joins TRBV14 to TRBJ2-7; 7 nucleotides agree with TRBD2. The V gene's germline CDR1 is SGHDN and CDR2 FVKESK. This CDR3 is 17 amino acids long. The junction had 13 bases not matched to a gene; V was cut back by 0 bases and J by 5 bases. The CDR3 bases are TGTGCCAGCAGCCAAGATTCTCGGGCGGGAGTTCCCCACGAGCAGTACTTC. Protein sequence: CASSQDSRAGVPHEQYF.

The rearrangement uses TRBV18 and TRBJ2-1; 9 bases fit TRBD1. Germline V gene lookup returns CDR1 KGHSH and CDR2 LQKENI. The CDR3 is 16 amino acids. J was trimmed by 6 bases and V by 0 bases; bases with no gene match: 6. This CDR3 is CASSPPGTGYINEQFF. Written as DNA, the CDR3 is TGTGCCAGCTCACCACCGGGGACAGGGTATATCAATGAGCAGTTCTTC.

V is TRBV28 and J is TRBJ2-1; the match to TRBD1 covers 8 bases. Germline CDR1 and CDR2: MDHEN and SYDVKM. The CDR3 is 13 residues long. V dropped 4 bases and J dropped 7; count of bases not matched to a gene: 3. For the CDR3, the DNA is TGTGCCAGCAGTTATACAGGGGGAAATGAGCAGTTCTTC. Its translation: CASSYTGGNEQFF.

This clone was seen a few times. The chain carries TRBV10-2 and TRBJ2-4; no firm D call. V lost 2 bases and J lost 0, with 8 bases in between. The CDR3 spans 15 residues. Germline-derived CDR1 and CDR2 are WSHSY and SAAADI. CDR3 DNA sequence: TGCGCCAGCAGTGAGGGCGGCTTAGCCAAAAACATTCAGTACTTC. It yields the protein CASSEGGLAKNIQYF.

V usage is TRBV7-9 and J usage is TRBJ2-7, with 10 bases lining up with TRBD2. The V and J ends lost 4 bases and 3 bases, in that order; junction bases with no gene match: 6. Germline V gene data show CDR1 as SEHNR and CDR2 as FQNEAQ (reference sequence). There are 15 residues in the CDR3. CDR3 sequence reads: CASSSGVAGGYEQYF. DNA for the CDR3: TGTGCCAGCAGCTCGGGAGTAGCGGGGGGCTACGAGCAGTACTTC.

The chain has TRBV4-3 and TRBJ1-1, with D uncertain. This CDR3 region has 14 residues. The V end was cut by 0 bases, the J end by 5 bases, with 10 bases between. The germline V gene has CDR1 LGHNA and CDR2 YSLEER. CDR3 protein: CASSQDAGSTEAFF. The CDR3, as DNA: TGCGCCAGCAGCCAAGATGCGGGGAGTACTGAAGCTTTCTTT.

The V call is TRBV14, the J call TRBJ1-2; the match to TRBD1 covers 10 bases. This CDR3 comprises 14 residues. J was trimmed by 8 bases and V by 4 bases; bases with no gene match: 7. Germline V gene data show CDR1 as SGHDN and CDR2 as FVKESK. The CDR3 spells CASSPGQGPGGYTF. CDR3 bases: TGTGCCAGCAGCCCGGGACAGGGGCCGGGAGGCTACACCTTC.

The CDR3 region is CASSDGGTLYNEQFF. As DNA, the CDR3 is TGTGCCAGCAGTGACGGCGGGACTCTTTACAATGAGCAGTTCTTC. The chain links TRBV2 to TRBJ2-1, with D perhaps TRBD2 (6 bases). Germline V gene lookup returns CDR1 SNHLY and CDR2 FYNNEI. The CDR3 length is 15 residues. Deletions cut 3 bases from V and 4 bases from J, with 13 bases between.

V is TRBV4-2 and J is TRBJ1-5; tentative D call: TRBD1 (5 bases). The V end lost 4 bases, the J end lost 9 bases, and 13 bases lay between the germline ends. The CDR3 sequence is 13 residues long. The germline V gene encodes CDR1 LGHNA and CDR2 YNFKEQ. CDR3 nucleotides: TGTGCCAGCAGCCCCCCAGTCGGGGGGCCCCAGCATTTT. Translating gives CASSPPVGGPQHF.

The chain combines TRBV4-1 with TRBJ2-3; D is uncertain. This CDR3 spans 14 amino acids. Trimming pared 1 base from V and 4 bases from J, leaving 9 bases between. CDR1 and CDR2 from the germline V gene are MGHRA and YSYEKL. The CDR3 bases are TGCGCCAGCAGCCAAGGGCTAGACGCAGATACGCAGTATTTT. It yields the protein CASSQGLDADTQYF.

The V and J genes are TRBV7-9 and TRBJ1-2, with D maybe TRBD1 (5 bases). CDR1 SEHNR and CDR2 FQNEAQ come from the germline V gene (reference sequence). V lost 5 bases to trimming and J lost 3 bases, with 10 bases between them. This CDR3 region has 13 residues. The CDR3 region has the DNA TGTGCCAGCAGCACCCGGGGGGACTATGGCTACACCTTC. Residues: CASSTRGDYGYTF.

The chain is built from TRBV2 and TRBJ2-3; the D is unclear. Germline V lookup: CDR1 SNHLY, CDR2 FYNNEI. The ends were cut back, 6 bases at V and 8 bases at J, with 12 bases in the middle. The CDR3 is 12 residues long. The CDR3 region is CASREFMGTQYF. CDR3 DNA: TGTGCCAGCAGGGAGTTCATGGGTACGCAGTATTTT. The variable domain in full, with the rest retrieved from reference TRBV2 and TRBJ2-3, is EPEVTQTPSHQVTQMGQEVILRCVPISNHLYFYWYRQILGQKVEFLVSFYNNEISEKSEIFDDQFSVERPDGSNFTLKIRSTKLEDSAMYFCASREFMGTQYFGPGTRLTVL.

This clone has only one observation. The gene calls are TRBV7-2 and TRBJ2-7; D is uncertain. From germline, CDR1 is SGHTA and CDR2 FQGNSA. The CDR3 runs to 13 residues. Trimming removed 4 bases from V and 0 bases from J, with 7 bases in between. The CDR3 is CASSSTASYEQYF. The CDR3 DNA is TGTGCCAGCAGCTCTACAGCCTCCTACGAGCAGTACTTC.

The table lists this clone with a count of one. This chain joins TRBV15 and TRBJ2-2; 15 bases are a match to TRBD2. V lost 4 bases to trimming and J lost 5 bases; unmatched junction nucleotides: 2. Germline V gene lookup returns CDR1 LNHNV and CDR2 YYDKDF (reference sequence). This CDR3 is 16 amino acids long. In DNA, the CDR3 is TGTGCCACCAGCAAGGGGACTAGCGGGAGGACCGGGGAGCTGTTTTTT. Amino acid sequence: CATSKGTSGRTGELFF.

This clone has only a few counts. V usage is TRBV7-6 and J usage is TRBJ2-1; tentative D call: TRBD2 (6 bases). Trimming took off 1 base at V and 10 bases at J, with 8 bases between the two ends. The CDR3 sequence is 12 residues long. Germline lookup yields CDR1 SGHVS and CDR2 FNYEAQ. CDR3 nucleotides: TGTGCCAGCAGCTTAGTACGGGGGGAGCAGTTCTTC. Its protein product is CASSLVRGEQFF.

The chain links TRBV28 to TRBJ2-3, with 9 positions matching TRBD2. Germline V gives CDR1 MDHEN, CDR2 SYDVKM. V shed 2 bases, J shed 7 bases, and the junction held 16 bases outside the gene matches. CDR3 length: 18 residues. CDR3 nucleotides: TGTGCCAGCAGTTTAATTCTTGAGGGTAGCGGGAGCGCTTATACGCAGTATTTT. Protein: CASSLILEGSGSAYTQYF.

This clone was recorded a few times. The chain links TRBV19 to TRBJ1-4; 10 bases align to TRBD1. The junction had 8 bases not matched to a gene; V was cut back by 5 bases and J by 8 bases. The germline V gene encodes CDR1 LNHDA and CDR2 SQIVND (reference sequence). This CDR3 has 15 residues. CDR3: CASSAATGGGEKLFF. DNA for the CDR3: TGTGCCAGTAGTGCGGCGACAGGGGGCGGCGAAAAACTGTTTTTT.

V usage is TRBV27 and J usage is TRBJ2-7; D possibly corresponds to TRBD1 (6 bases). The germline V gene has CDR1 MNHEY and CDR2 SMNVEV (reference sequence). The ends were cut back, 0 bases at V and 2 bases at J, with 14 bases in the middle. This CDR3 is 16 amino acids long. This CDR3 is CASSLSTNRVPYEQYF. CDR3 DNA sequence: TGTGCCAGCAGTTTATCCACAAACAGGGTCCCCTACGAGCAGTACTTC.

The chain uses TRBV15 and TRBJ2-1; 10 nucleotides match TRBD1. Germline V gene lookup returns CDR1 LNHNV and CDR2 YYDKDF (reference sequence). CDR3 length equals 14 residues. V trimming: 6 bases; J trimming: 3 bases; junction bases outside the gene matches: 2. In DNA form, the CDR3 reads TGTGCCACCAGTAGGACAGGGGGCTACAATGAGCAGTTCTTC. This gives the protein CATSRTGGYNEQFF.

This clone was recorded a few times. The chain couples TRBV27 to TRBJ1-5; 7 nucleotides align to TRBD1. Germline CDR1 MNHEY, CDR2 SMNVEV (reference sequence). This CDR3 spans 11 amino acids. This chain's CDR3 is CAAGGNQPQHF. DNA for the CDR3: TGTGCTGCAGGGGGAAATCAGCCCCAGCATTTT.

The V gene is TRBV11-2, the J gene TRBJ2-7; 7 bases are a match to TRBD2. CDR3 length: 15 amino acids. The germline V gene has CDR1 SGHAT and CDR2 FQNNGV. The trim removed 4 bases at V and 4 bases at J, leaving 10 bases unmatched. CDR3 nucleotides: TGTGCCAGCAGCTGGGGCGCGGGAGAGGGGTACGAGCAGTACTTC. Protein sequence: CASSWGAGEGYEQYF. Drawing the rest from reference TRBV11-2 and TRBJ2-7, the complete variable domain is EAGVAQSPRYKIIEKRQSVAFWCNPISGHATLYWYQQILGQGPKLLIQFQNNGVVDDSQLPKDRFSAERLKGVDSTLKIQPAKLEDSAVYLCASSWGAGEGYEQYFGPGTRLTVT.